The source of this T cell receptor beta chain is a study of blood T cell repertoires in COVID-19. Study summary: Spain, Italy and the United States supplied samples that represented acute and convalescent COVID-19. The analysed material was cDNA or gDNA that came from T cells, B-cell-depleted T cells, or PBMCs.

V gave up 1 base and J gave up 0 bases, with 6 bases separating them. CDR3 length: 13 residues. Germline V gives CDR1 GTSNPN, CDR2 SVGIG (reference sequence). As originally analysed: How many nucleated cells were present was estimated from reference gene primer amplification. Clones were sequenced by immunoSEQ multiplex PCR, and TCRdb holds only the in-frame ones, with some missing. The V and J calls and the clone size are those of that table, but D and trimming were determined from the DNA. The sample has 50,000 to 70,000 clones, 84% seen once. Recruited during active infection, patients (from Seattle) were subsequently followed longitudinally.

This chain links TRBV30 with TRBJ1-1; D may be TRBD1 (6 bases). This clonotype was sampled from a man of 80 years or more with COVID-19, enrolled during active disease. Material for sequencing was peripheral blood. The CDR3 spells CAWSGTVNTEAFF. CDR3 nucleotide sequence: TGTGCCTGGAGTGGGACAGTGAACACTGAAGCTTTCTTT. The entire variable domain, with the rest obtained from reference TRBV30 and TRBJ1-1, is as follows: SQTIHQWPATLVQPVGSPLSLECTVEGTSNPNLYWYRQAAGRGLQLLFYSVGIGQISSEVPQNLSASRPQDRQFILSSKKLLLSDSGFYLCAWSGTVNTEAFFGQGTRLTVV.